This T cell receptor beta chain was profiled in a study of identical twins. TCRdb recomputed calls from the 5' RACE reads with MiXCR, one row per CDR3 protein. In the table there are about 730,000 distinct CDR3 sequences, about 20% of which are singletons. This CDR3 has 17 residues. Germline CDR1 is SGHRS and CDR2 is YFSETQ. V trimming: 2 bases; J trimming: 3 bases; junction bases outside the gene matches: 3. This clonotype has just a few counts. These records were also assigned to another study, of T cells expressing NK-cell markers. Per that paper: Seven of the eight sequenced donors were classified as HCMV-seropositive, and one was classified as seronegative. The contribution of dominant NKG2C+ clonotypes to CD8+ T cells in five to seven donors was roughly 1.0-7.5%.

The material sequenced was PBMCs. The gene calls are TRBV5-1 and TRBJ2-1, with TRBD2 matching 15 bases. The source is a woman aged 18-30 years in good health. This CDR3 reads CASSFGLAGGHYNEQFF. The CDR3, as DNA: TGCGCCAGCAGCTTCGGACTAGCGGGGGGGCACTACAATGAGCAGTTCTTC.